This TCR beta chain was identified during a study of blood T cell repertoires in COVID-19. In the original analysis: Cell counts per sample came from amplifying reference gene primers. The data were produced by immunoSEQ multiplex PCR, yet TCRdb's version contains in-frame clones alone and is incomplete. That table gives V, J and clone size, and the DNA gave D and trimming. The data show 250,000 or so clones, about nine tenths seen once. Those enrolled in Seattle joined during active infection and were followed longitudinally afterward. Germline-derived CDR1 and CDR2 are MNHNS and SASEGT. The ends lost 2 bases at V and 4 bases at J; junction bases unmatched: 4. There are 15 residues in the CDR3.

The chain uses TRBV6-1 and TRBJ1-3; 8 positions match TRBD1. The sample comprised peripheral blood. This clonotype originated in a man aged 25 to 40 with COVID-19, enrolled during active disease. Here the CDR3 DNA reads TGTGCCAGCAGTGAACAGGGGGCCTCGGGAAACACCATATATTTT. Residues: CASSEQGASGNTIYF.